These T cell receptor beta chains were read from a single sample in a study of T cell responses to AZD1222 COVID-19 vaccine. This table comes from immunoSEQ multiplex PCR, and its TCRdb copy is limited to in-frame clones, with some not included. The sample lists more than 85,000 clones, approximately 86% seen once, with over 4% in the top ten. The sample in question was peripheral blood, obtained on day 0 of AZD1222 vaccination. These receptors were collected from an adult in good health. Each CDR3 is given with its conserved first and last residue. D genes are given only for firm matches. A clone size is listed for some rows: how often the clone was seen (once, few, many), or a class if it is expanded.

V gene: TRBV19; J gene: TRBJ1-5; D gene: NA; clone size: NA; CDR3 DNA: TGTGCCAGTAGTGCCCAGGTGGCACATCGTAGCAATCAGCCCCAGCATTTT; CDR3 protein: CASSAQVAHRSNQPQHF
V gene: TRBV19; J gene: TRBJ2-1; D gene: TRBD1; clone size: NA; CDR3 DNA: TGTGCCAGTAGTGCCAGGACAGGAAATCACAATGAGCAGTTCTTC; CDR3 protein: CASSARTGNHNEQFF
V gene: TRBV2; J gene: TRBJ1-4; D gene: NA; clone size: NA; CDR3 DNA: TGTGCCAGCAGTGTAATAGGGAACGAAAAACTGTTTTTT; CDR3 protein: CASSVIGNEKLFF
V gene: TRBV5-1; J gene: TRBJ1-2; D gene: NA; clone size: NA; CDR3 DNA: TGCGCCAGCTCGGACAGATATGGCTACACCTTC; CDR3 protein: CASSDRYGYTF
V gene: TRBV24-1; J gene: TRBJ1-5; D gene: TRBD1; clone size: NA; CDR3 DNA: TGTGCCACCAGTGATCAAGATGACAGGGAGGAGGCCCTCAATCAGCCCCAGCATTTT; CDR3 protein: CATSDQDDREEALNQPQHF
V gene: TRBV7-2; J gene: TRBJ1-5; D gene: NA; clone size: NA; CDR3 DNA: TGTGCCAGCAGCTCCACCCCCAGCAATCAGCCCCAGCATTTT; CDR3 protein: CASSSTPSNQPQHF
V gene: TRBV21-1; J gene: TRBJ1-2; D gene: NA; clone size: NA; CDR3 DNA: TGTGCCAGCAGCAAAGCTGCCCGGCTGGACTATGGCTACACCTTC; CDR3 protein: CASSKAARLDYGYTF
V gene: TRBV5-1; J gene: TRBJ2-2; D gene: NA; clone size: NA; CDR3 DNA: TGCGCCAGCAGCTTGCTGGGGGGAGACACCGGGGAGCTGTTTTTT; CDR3 protein: CASSLLGGDTGELFF
V gene: TRBV19; J gene: TRBJ2-1; D gene: TRBD2; clone size: few; CDR3 DNA: TGTGCCAGTACCGGATCGGGTAGGCGCGGGAGTGGCTATGAGCAGTTCTTC; CDR3 protein: CASTGSGRRGSGYEQFF
V gene: TRBV19; J gene: TRBJ2-7; D gene: TRBD1; clone size: NA; CDR3 DNA: TGTGCCAGTAGTATAAGGACAGGGGTCTCCTACGAGCAGTACTTC; CDR3 protein: CASSIRTGVSYEQYF
V gene: TRBV30; J gene: TRBJ1-6; D gene: NA; clone size: NA; CDR3 DNA: TGTGCCTGGACAGTAACGATGAATTCACCCCTCCACTTT; CDR3 protein: CAWTVTMNSPLHF
V gene: TRBV28; J gene: TRBJ1-1; D gene: TRBD1; clone size: NA; CDR3 DNA: TGTGCCAGCAGTCCATGGGGACAGGGGCGCACTGAAGCTTTCTTT; CDR3 protein: CASSPWGQGRTEAFF
V gene: TRBV2; J gene: TRBJ2-7; D gene: NA; clone size: NA; CDR3 DNA: TGTGCCAGCAGTCAGGAGGGGGGACAGTACTTC; CDR3 protein: CASSQEGGQYF
V gene: TRBV9; J gene: TRBJ1-2; D gene: NA; clone size: NA; CDR3 DNA: TGTGCCAGCAGCGTTACGGGGATGTCTGGCTACACCTTC; CDR3 protein: CASSVTGMSGYTF
V gene: TRBV6-5; J gene: TRBJ2-1; D gene: NA; clone size: NA; CDR3 DNA: TGTGCCAGCTCAAAAACGGGCGGTTACAATGAGCAGTTCTTC; CDR3 protein: CASSKTGGYNEQFF
V gene: TRBV7-2; J gene: TRBJ2-7; D gene: NA; clone size: NA; CDR3 DNA: TGTGCCAGCAGCTTTACCAGGGGCCCCTACGAGCAGTACTTC; CDR3 protein: CASSFTRGPYEQYF
V gene: TRBV27; J gene: TRBJ1-6; D gene: NA; clone size: NA; CDR3 DNA: TGTGCCAGCAGTTTTGGGTTCAGTAATTCACCCCTCCACTTT; CDR3 protein: CASSFGFSNSPLHF
V gene: TRBV19; J gene: TRBJ1-1; D gene: NA; clone size: NA; CDR3 DNA: TGTGCCAGTACCATGAGTTCGGGTGGGACTGAAGCTTTCTTT; CDR3 protein: CASTMSSGGTEAFF
V gene: TRBV5-8; J gene: TRBJ1-4; D gene: NA; clone size: NA; CDR3 DNA: TGTGCCAGCAGCTCAGGAAGACCCGGGACCCGTAATGAAAAACTGTTTTTT; CDR3 protein: CASSSGRPGTRNEKLFF
V gene: TRBV7-8; J gene: TRBJ1-3; D gene: NA; clone size: NA; CDR3 DNA: TGTGCCAGCAGCCCCCGGGCTGACTCTGGAAACACCATATATTTT; CDR3 protein: CASSPRADSGNTIYF
V gene: TRBV15; J gene: TRBJ2-1; D gene: TRBD2; clone size: once; CDR3 DNA: TGTGCCACCAGCAGAGATCTACTAGCGGGAAAGCAGTTCTTC; CDR3 protein: CATSRDLLAGKQFF
V gene: TRBV3-1/TRBV3-2; J gene: TRBJ1-2; D gene: TRBD1; clone size: NA; CDR3 DNA: TGTGCCAGCGGAGACAGGGGGCAAATCTATGGCTACACCTTC; CDR3 protein: CASGDRGQIYGYTF
V gene: TRBV28; J gene: TRBJ2-5; D gene: NA; clone size: NA; CDR3 DNA: TGTGCCAGCAGTCCTGGTCCCCAAGAGACCCAGTACTTC; CDR3 protein: CASSPGPQETQYF
V gene: TRBV4-1; J gene: TRBJ1-1; D gene: NA; clone size: NA; CDR3 DNA: TGCGCCAGCAGCCAAGCCCCGTGGGGGTGGAGCACTGAAGCTTTCTTT; CDR3 protein: CASSQAPWGWSTEAFF
V gene: TRBV7-2; J gene: TRBJ2-1; D gene: TRBD1; clone size: NA; CDR3 DNA: TGTGCCAGCAGCTTAGGGGGTGCGGGGGACAGGGGCTACAATGAGCAGTTCTTC; CDR3 protein: CASSLGGAGDRGYNEQFF
V gene: TRBV28; J gene: TRBJ1-6; D gene: NA; clone size: NA; CDR3 DNA: TGTGCCAGCAGTTCAGTCAATTCACCCCTCCACTTT; CDR3 protein: CASSSVNSPLHF
V gene: TRBV11-2; J gene: TRBJ1-4; D gene: TRBD1; clone size: NA; CDR3 DNA: TGTGCCAGCAGCTCCCAGGGGACAGTTAATGAAAAACTGTTTTTT; CDR3 protein: CASSSQGTVNEKLFF
V gene: TRBV7-7; J gene: TRBJ1-2; D gene: NA; clone size: NA; CDR3 DNA: TGTGCCAGCAGCTCCACAGGCTACACCTTC; CDR3 protein: CASSSTGYTF
V gene: TRBV7-2; J gene: TRBJ2-3; D gene: TRBD2; clone size: NA; CDR3 DNA: TGTGCCAGCACCGCTAGCGGGGGTATTACAGATACGCAGTATTTT; CDR3 protein: CASTASGGITDTQYF
V gene: TRBV5-6; J gene: TRBJ2-3; D gene: TRBD1; clone size: NA; CDR3 DNA: TGTGCCAGCAGCTCCAAGGACAGGGGTACAGATACGCAGTATTTT; CDR3 protein: CASSSKDRGTDTQYF
V gene: TRBV2; J gene: TRBJ2-1; D gene: TRBD1; clone size: NA; CDR3 DNA: TGTGCCAGCAGTGAGGAGAGTAGGACAGGGAAGTTCTTC; CDR3 protein: CASSEESRTGKFF
V gene: TRBV29-1; J gene: TRBJ2-1; D gene: TRBD2; clone size: NA; CDR3 DNA: TGCAGCGTCGAGACTAGCGGGGCGTACAATGAGCAGTTCTTC; CDR3 protein: CSVETSGAYNEQFF
V gene: TRBV7-7; J gene: TRBJ2-2; D gene: TRBD2; clone size: few; CDR3 DNA: TGTGCTAGCAGCCCAGGACTAGCGGGGGCCCCGGGCACCGGGGAGCTGTTTTTT; CDR3 protein: CASSPGLAGAPGTGELFF
V gene: TRBV7-6; J gene: TRBJ1-6; D gene: NA; clone size: NA; CDR3 DNA: TGTGCCAGCAGCTTACAGGGGCCCCATAATTCACCCCTCCACTTT; CDR3 protein: CASSLQGPHNSPLHF
V gene: TRBV28; J gene: TRBJ1-2; D gene: NA; clone size: NA; CDR3 DNA: TGTGCCAGCAGTCCCTCCGCAGTCTATGGCTACACCTTC; CDR3 protein: CASSPSAVYGYTF
V gene: TRBV28; J gene: TRBJ1-5; D gene: NA; clone size: NA; CDR3 DNA: TGTGCCAGCGCCGAACAGGCCGGGCGGCCCCAGCATTTT; CDR3 protein: CASAEQAGRPQHF
V gene: TRBV18; J gene: TRBJ2-2; D gene: NA; clone size: NA; CDR3 DNA: TGTGCCAGCTCACCACCGGCGGGGACCCCAAACACCGGGGAGCTGTTTTTT; CDR3 protein: CASSPPAGTPNTGELFF
V gene: TRBV24-1; J gene: TRBJ2-5; D gene: TRBD1; clone size: NA; CDR3 DNA: TGTGCCACCAGTGACCGCCAGCAACAGGGGTGGGAGACCCAGTACTTC; CDR3 protein: CATSDRQQQGWETQYF
V gene: TRBV5-1; J gene: TRBJ2-1; D gene: TRBD2; clone size: NA; CDR3 DNA: TGCGCCAGCAGCGCCACTAGCGGGGCCTACAATGAGCAGTTCTTC; CDR3 protein: CASSATSGAYNEQFF
V gene: TRBV24-1; J gene: TRBJ1-1; D gene: NA; clone size: NA; CDR3 DNA: TGTGCCACCAGTGCGGGATTTGGTGAAGCTTTCTTT; CDR3 protein: CATSAGFGEAFF
V gene: TRBV12-3/TRBV12-4; J gene: TRBJ2-5; D gene: NA; clone size: NA; CDR3 DNA: TGTGCCAGCAGTTTAGGAGGCATCCGGACCCAGTACTTC; CDR3 protein: CASSLGGIRTQYF
V gene: TRBV30; J gene: TRBJ2-7; D gene: NA; clone size: NA; CDR3 DNA: TGTGCCTGGAACCTCCTCTCCTACGAGCAGTACTTC; CDR3 protein: CAWNLLSYEQYF
V gene: TRBV7-9; J gene: TRBJ2-6; D gene: NA; clone size: NA; CDR3 DNA: TGTGCCAGCAGCCCTGGGACCCCTGGGGCCAACGTCCTGACTTTC; CDR3 protein: CASSPGTPGANVLTF
V gene: TRBV4-2; J gene: TRBJ2-3; D gene: TRBD2; clone size: NA; CDR3 DNA: TGTGCCAGCAGCCAAGAGGGAGCGGGGGAGAGGGATACGCAGTATTTT; CDR3 protein: CASSQEGAGERDTQYF
V gene: TRBV7-2; J gene: TRBJ1-4; D gene: TRBD1; clone size: few; CDR3 DNA: TGTGCCAGCAGCACTCGGACAGGGGGGACCGAAAAACTGTTTTTT; CDR3 protein: CASSTRTGGTEKLFF
V gene: TRBV30; J gene: TRBJ2-4; D gene: NA; clone size: few; CDR3 DNA: TGTGCCTGGAGTGTAACCTACGGAAAAAAAAACATTCAGTACTTC; CDR3 protein: CAWSVTYGKKNIQYF
V gene: TRBV6-5; J gene: TRBJ1-1; D gene: NA; clone size: NA; CDR3 DNA: TGTGCCAGCAGGCGGTATGCTGAAGCTTTCTTT; CDR3 protein: CASRRYAEAFF
V gene: TRBV19; J gene: TRBJ1-3; D gene: NA; clone size: NA; CDR3 DNA: TGTGCCAGTATCCGTGCGGACGGTTTACTCTCTGGAAACACCATATATTTT; CDR3 protein: CASIRADGLLSGNTIYF
V gene: TRBV19; J gene: TRBJ1-2; D gene: TRBD1; clone size: NA; CDR3 DNA: TGTGCCAGTACTACGGCCACAGGGGGTCGGGGCTACACCTTC; CDR3 protein: CASTTATGGRGYTF
V gene: TRBV4-3; J gene: TRBJ1-6; D gene: NA; clone size: NA; CDR3 DNA: TGCGCCAGCAGCCAAGAGCTATCCTATAATTCACCCCTCCACTTT; CDR3 protein: CASSQELSYNSPLHF
V gene: TRBV5-5; J gene: TRBJ2-2; D gene: NA; clone size: NA; CDR3 DNA: TGTGCCAGCAGCCCAGGGGGGGACCACACCGGGGAGCTGTTTTTT; CDR3 protein: CASSPGGDHTGELFF
V gene: TRBV28; J gene: TRBJ1-4; D gene: NA; clone size: NA; CDR3 DNA: TGTGCCAGCAGCACCAGGGGCCTTAATGAAAAACTGTTTTTT; CDR3 protein: CASSTRGLNEKLFF
V gene: TRBV3-1/TRBV3-2; J gene: TRBJ2-1; D gene: TRBD2; clone size: NA; CDR3 DNA: TGTGCCAGCAGCCAAGATCCTATGACTAGCGGGGGGGCAGGGCATGAGCAGTTCTTC; CDR3 protein: CASSQDPMTSGGAGHEQFF
V gene: TRBV20-1; J gene: TRBJ1-2; D gene: TRBD1; clone size: NA; CDR3 DNA: TGCAGTCCCGGGACAGCCTATGGCTACACCTTC; CDR3 protein: CSPGTAYGYTF
V gene: TRBV11-2; J gene: TRBJ1-2; D gene: TRBD1; clone size: NA; CDR3 DNA: TGTGCCAGCAGCCTTCGGACAGGGGGCCATGGCTACACCTTC; CDR3 protein: CASSLRTGGHGYTF
V gene: TRBV5-1; J gene: TRBJ2-7; D gene: TRBD2; clone size: NA; CDR3 DNA: TGCGCCAGCAGCTCCGGACTAGGCCCCTACGAGCAGTACTTC; CDR3 protein: CASSSGLGPYEQYF
V gene: TRBV19; J gene: TRBJ2-1; D gene: NA; clone size: NA; CDR3 DNA: TGTGCCAGTAGTCCGGCATCACGCAATGAGCAGTTCTTC; CDR3 protein: CASSPASRNEQFF
V gene: TRBV28; J gene: TRBJ1-3; D gene: NA; clone size: NA; CDR3 DNA: TGTGCCAGCAATACGGCCCCTGGGTTGGGTGTAAACACCATATATTTT; CDR3 protein: CASNTAPGLGVNTIYF
V gene: TRBV6-5; J gene: TRBJ2-7; D gene: NA; clone size: NA; CDR3 DNA: TGTGCCAGCAGTTACTTGGCGGCAGGGGGGGCCTACGAGCAGTACTTC; CDR3 protein: CASSYLAAGGAYEQYF